This T cell receptor (beta chain) is drawn from a study of PD-1 blockade in classical Hodgkin lymphoma. Notes on this clone: The antigen is undetermined.

Study-wide results and caveats: The repertoire differences lack a defined cause, possibly disease activity or prior therapy. The study reported lower baseline TCR diversity in newly diagnosed patients than in healthy donors.

The sample's time point: cycle 4 day 1 (C4D1), after 5 to 7 weeks of nivolumab. The patients all showed relapse after autologous stem cell transplantation, while their brentuximab vedotin exposure varied. The patients, who had relapsed/refractory classical Hodgkin lymphoma, achieved best responses of complete response, partial response or progressive disease. CDR3 length: 18 residues. Germline loops: CDR1 SGHDT, CDR2 YYEEEE. Trimming removed 0 bases at V and 0 bases at J, with 13 bases between. Method: immunoSEQ multiplex PCR; TCRdb's copy keeps in-frame clones and lacks some. Of approximately 84,000 clones listed, 83% are singletons.

This chain uses TRBV5-6 with TRBJ2-6; weak D call: TRBD1 (5 bases). The receptor was derived from a human donor with classical Hodgkin lymphoma. The source was peripheral blood mononuclear cells (PBMCs), collected before the fourth cycle of nivolumab. CDR3 loop: CASSLERQLISGANVLTF. DNA for the CDR3: TGTGCCAGCAGCTTGGAAAGACAGCTAATCTCTGGGGCCAACGTCCTGACTTTC.